These T cell receptor beta chains were read from a single sample in a study of beta chain features in type 1 diabetes. Sequencing was performed with immunoSEQ multiplex PCR; in TCRdb, only in-frame clones are kept and a portion is missing. Of roughly 610,000 clones in the sample, about a sixth were seen once. The sequencing input was naive CD4+ T cells from blood. These receptors were obtained from a man between 18 and 29 years old in good health. CDR3s include the opening cysteine and the closing phenylalanine or tryptophan. A D gene is named only where the DNA matches it firmly.

>TRBV13|NA
CASSFLRNGTEAFF
>TRBV27|NA
CASSRLGEREKLFF
>TRBV7-2|TRBD2
CASRPLAGGPYEQYF
>TRBV4-3|TRBD1
CASSYQDRGFEQFF
>TRBV7-8|NA
CASSLALNQPQHF
>TRBV9|TRBD1
CASSVGRGDRQGNHEQYF
>TRBV6-6|TRBD1
CASSNRRDRAYEQYF
>TRBV28|NA
CASSLWGLGEQYF
>TRBV6-6|TRBD1
CASSYIQGAGQNIQYF
>TRBV7-3|TRBD2
CASSLSQREVADTQYF
>TRBV6-5|NA
CASRTRERTDTQYF
>TRBV7-2|TRBD1
CASSLGQGWNYGYTF
>TRBV7-2|TRBD2
CASSLGLAGSTDTQYF
>TRBV28|NA
CASSLGGVPNTEAFF
>TRBV13|TRBD1
CASSSGQPFRTQYF
>TRBV20-1|TRBD2
CRAGVEETQYF
>TRBV7-9|NA
CASSLQQGPKEAFF
>TRBV9|TRBD1
CASSAQGASTEAFF
>TRBV28|NA
CASSLAGELRGYTF
>TRBV30|NA
CAWSIDSNQPQHF
>TRBV9|NA
CASSVARETTDTQYF
>TRBV2|TRBD1
CASSGDRAGSGELFF
>TRBV5-4|NA
CASSLATIEQFF
>TRBV19|TRBD1
CASRDRGRATNEKLFF
>TRBV7-2|NA
CASSFERNQPQHF
>TRBV21-1|NA
CASSHYRGLNQPQHF
>TRBV19|NA
CASSIQVLNTEAFF
>TRBV5-1|TRBD2
CASSPGTSGSTDTQYF
>TRBV19|NA
CASALGRNNQPQHF
>TRBV28|NA
CASSPSGLGEYEQYF
>TRBV27|NA
CATGGMGAQYF
>TRBV5-1|NA
CASSLEGGSNTEAFF
>TRBV20-1|TRBD2
CSARGGRAQFF
>TRBV11-2|NA
CASSLRDTQYF
>TRBV10-3|TRBD1
CAIRQGASTDTQYF
>TRBV7-2|NA
CASSPYLIGEQFF
>TRBV29-1|TRBD1
CSVVRTGNGELFF
>TRBV6-5|NA
CASSWEGLYGYTF
>TRBV5-1|NA
CASSLALFEKLFF
>TRBV7-9|NA
CASSLILNEQYF
>TRBV18|NA
CASSPQEGQPTEAFF
>TRBV30|TRBD1
CAWRGWDRGNEQYF
>TRBV30|NA
CAWSLLHSATDTQYF
>TRBV5-1|TRBD1
CASRLTGGLEKLFF
>TRBV5-4|TRBD1
CASSKDRGYEQYF
>TRBV5-1|TRBD2
CASSLAAGGQETQYF
>TRBV29-1|TRBD2
CSVVGGSAYEQYF
>TRBV18|TRBD1
CASSPDRASSYEQYF
>TRBV15|TRBD1
CATSSWTGNTEAFF
>TRBV7-3|NA
CASSRDTNQPQHF
>TRBV7-3|NA
CASSLTGVGTQYF
>TRBV4-3|NA
CASSQDTGPNQPQHF
>TRBV11-2|NA
CASSYNTPEGLAKNIQYF
>TRBV11-2|NA
CASSLAVRTGRVRETQYF